This TCR beta chain originates from a study of neoadjuvant anti-PD-1 for oral cavity cancer. Time point meaning: after neoadjuvant nivolumab, at surgical resection. This CDR3 spans 16 amino acids. After removal of 1 base from V and 1 base from J, the junction contained 6 bases not matched to a gene. Germline V gives CDR1 SGHRS, CDR2 YFSETQ. Clones were read by immunoSEQ multiplex PCR, and TCRdb kept only the in-frame ones, dropping some. This table holds 55,000 to 80,000 clones, roughly nine tenths found once. This specimen was PBMCs, taken after nivolumab (anti-PD-1) treatment. The rearrangement links TRBV5-1 to TRBJ2-5, with 8 bases fitting TRBD2. This receptor was taken from a person aged 35-79 years with oral cavity squamous cell carcinoma. CDR3: CASSLFGGVRQETQYF. The CDR3 coding sequence is TGCGCCAGCAGCTTGTTCGGGGGGGTGCGCCAAGAGACCCAGTACTTC.